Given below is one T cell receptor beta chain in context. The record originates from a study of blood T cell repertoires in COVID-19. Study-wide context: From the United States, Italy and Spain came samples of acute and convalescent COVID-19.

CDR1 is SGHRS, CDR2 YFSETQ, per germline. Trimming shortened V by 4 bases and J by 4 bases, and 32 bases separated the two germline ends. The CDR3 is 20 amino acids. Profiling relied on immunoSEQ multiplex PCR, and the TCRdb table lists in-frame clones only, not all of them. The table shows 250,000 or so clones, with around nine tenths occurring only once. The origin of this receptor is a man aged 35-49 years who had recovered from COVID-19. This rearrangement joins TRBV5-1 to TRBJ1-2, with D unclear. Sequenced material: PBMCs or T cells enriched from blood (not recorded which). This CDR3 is CASSPWARGAGTGIFYGYTF. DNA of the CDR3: TGCGCCAGCAGCCCATGGGCGCGGGGTGCGGGTACGGGGATATTCTATGGCTACACCTTC.